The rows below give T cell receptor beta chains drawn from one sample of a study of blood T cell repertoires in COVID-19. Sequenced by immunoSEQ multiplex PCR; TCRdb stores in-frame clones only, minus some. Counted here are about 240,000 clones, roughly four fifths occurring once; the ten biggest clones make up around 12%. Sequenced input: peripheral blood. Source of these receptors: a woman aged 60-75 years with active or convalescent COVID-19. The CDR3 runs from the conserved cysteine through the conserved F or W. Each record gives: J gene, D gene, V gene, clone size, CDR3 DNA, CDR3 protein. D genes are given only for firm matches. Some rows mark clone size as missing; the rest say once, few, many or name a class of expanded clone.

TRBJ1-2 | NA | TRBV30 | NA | TGTGCCTGGAGTGCGACAGGTTCTGGCTACACCTTC | CAWSATGSGYTF
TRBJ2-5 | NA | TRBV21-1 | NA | TGTGCCAGCAGCAAATGGGGGACAGGGGGCTCGCAGACCCAGTACTTC | CASSKWGTGGSQTQYF
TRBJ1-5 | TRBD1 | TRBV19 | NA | TGTGCCAGTAGTATTGACAGGGGGCATAATCAGCCCCAGCATTTT | CASSIDRGHNQPQHF
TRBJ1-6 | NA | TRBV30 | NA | TGTGCCTGGAGTGTGGGGCAAGGGAATTCACCCCTCCACTTT | CAWSVGQGNSPLHF
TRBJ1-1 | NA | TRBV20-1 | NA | TGCAGTGCTAGAGGAGGGGGTGAAGCTTTCTTT | CSARGGGEAFF
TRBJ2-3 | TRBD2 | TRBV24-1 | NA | TGTGCCACCAGTGGGACTAGTACAGATACGCAGTATTTT | CATSGTSTDTQYF
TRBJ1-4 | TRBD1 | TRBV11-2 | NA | TGTGCCAGCAGCACCGGGACAGGGGGGGAAAAACTGTTTTTT | CASSTGTGGEKLFF
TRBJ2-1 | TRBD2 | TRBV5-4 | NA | TGTGCCAGCAGCTTCGAGCGGGGACGCACCTACAATGAGCAGTTCTTC | CASSFERGRTYNEQFF
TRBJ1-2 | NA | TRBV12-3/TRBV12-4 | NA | TGTGCCAGCAGTTTCAACAGGGAGCGCCACTACACCTTC | CASSFNRERHYTF
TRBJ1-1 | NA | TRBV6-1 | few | TGTGCCAGCAGTGAAGGCCCGGAACAGCACAGGGCGAGGACTGAAGCTTTCTTT | CASSEGPEQHRARTEAFF
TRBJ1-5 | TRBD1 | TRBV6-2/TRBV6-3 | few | TGTGCCAGCAGTTACCCCCACAGGGGCGGTAAGCCCCAGCATTTT | CASSYPHRGGKPQHF
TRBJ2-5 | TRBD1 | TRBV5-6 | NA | TGTGCCAGCAGCTTAAGACAGGGGGTTCCGGAGACCCAGTACTTC | CASSLRQGVPETQYF
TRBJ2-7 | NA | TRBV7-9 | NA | TGTGCCAGCAGCTTCACAGGGAGAAATGCCTACGAGCAGTACTTC | CASSFTGRNAYEQYF
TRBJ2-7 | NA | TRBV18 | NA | TGTGCCAGCTCACCACCGAAGGGGCAGTTGCTCGAGCAGTACTTC | CASSPPKGQLLEQYF
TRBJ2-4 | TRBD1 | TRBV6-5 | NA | TGTGCCAGCAGTTACTCCGGGACAGGGAACATTCAGTACTTC | CASSYSGTGNIQYF
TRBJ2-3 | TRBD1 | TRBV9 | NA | TGTGCCAGCAGCGCGGGGACAGGCTCTAGCACAGATACGCAGTATTTT | CASSAGTGSSTDTQYF
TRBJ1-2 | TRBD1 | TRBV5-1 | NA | TGCGCCAGCAGCCAGACAGGGGGGAGTAACTATGGCTACACCTTC | CASSQTGGSNYGYTF
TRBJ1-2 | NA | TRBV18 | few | TGTGCCAGCTCAGCCAGTTTTAACTATGGCTACACCTTC | CASSASFNYGYTF
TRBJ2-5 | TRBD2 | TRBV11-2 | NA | TGTGCCAGCAGCCTCGGGGGGTTCAGGGAGACCCAGTACTTC | CASSLGGFRETQYF
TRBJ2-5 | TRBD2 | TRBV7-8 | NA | TGTGCCAGCAGCTTAGCGGGGACTAGCGGGACCCAGTACTTC | CASSLAGTSGTQYF
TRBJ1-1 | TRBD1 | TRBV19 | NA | TGTGCCAGTAGTCTGACAGGGGTTGAAGCTTTCTTT | CASSLTGVEAFF
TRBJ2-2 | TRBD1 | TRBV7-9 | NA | TGTGCCAGCAGCGAGCCCCCGGGACAGTCGAACACCGGGGAGCTGTTTTTT | CASSEPPGQSNTGELFF
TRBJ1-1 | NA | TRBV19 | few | TGTGCCAGTAGCACAGACAGGACGGCTCGGAGGGCTTTCTTT | CASSTDRTARRAFF
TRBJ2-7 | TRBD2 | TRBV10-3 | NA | TGTGCCATCAGTTCTCCCGGGACTAGCGATACCTACGAGCAGTACTTC | CAISSPGTSDTYEQYF
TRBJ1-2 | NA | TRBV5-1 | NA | TGCGCCAGCAGCTTGGGAGTTAACTATGGCTACACCTTC | CASSLGVNYGYTF
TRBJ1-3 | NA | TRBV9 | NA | TGTGCCAGCAGCGTAGACTTCAGCGCCTCTGGAAACACCATATATTTT | CASSVDFSASGNTIYF
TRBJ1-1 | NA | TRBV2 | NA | TGTGCCAGCAGTGAACAGGAGAACACTGAAGCTTTCTTT | CASSEQENTEAFF
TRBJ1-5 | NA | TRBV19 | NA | TGTGCCAGTAGTATAAGGTTTGGAGATCAGCCCCAGCATTTT | CASSIRFGDQPQHF
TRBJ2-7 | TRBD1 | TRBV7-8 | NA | TGTGCCAGCGGACAAACCGGGACAGAGATCTACGAGCAGTACTTC | CASGQTGTEIYEQYF